This paragraph reports one T cell receptor beta chain. The antigen is undetermined. This entry is derived from a study of cytomegalovirus exposure and HLA in healthy donors. About the study: In a later analysis, the 110 or so validation repertoires were reported to have used the same platform as the 666 first-cohort repertoires. Study-level findings and limits: Overall, approximately 180 TCR beta chains were annotated as cytomegalovirus-associated. According to reports, the classifier identified cytomegalovirus status with high specificity and sensitivity. Some public TCRs appeared in many individuals, while most sequences were rare.

J gave up 6 bases and V 3 bases, and 6 bases lay outside the gene matches. This CDR3 region has 15 residues. CDR1 is SGDLS, CDR2 YYNGEE, per germline. Generated by immunoSEQ multiplex PCR, the TCRdb table keeps only in-frame clones and is missing some. This sample has 130,000 to 150,000 clones; about 87% occur once, and the top ten carry 6.2%. Sequencing was done on a sample of PBMCs. J is TRBJ2-3 and V is TRBV9; 11 bases line up with TRBD2. This TCR derives from a woman in her twenties or thirties in good health and CMV-seropositive. DNA for the CDR3: TGTGCCAGCAGCGAAGGGACTAGCGGTATGGATACGCAGTATTTT. Protein sequence: CASSEGTSGMDTQYF.